The 27 T cell receptor beta chains below were found in one sample sequenced in a study of identical twins. TCRdb redid the calling of the 5' RACE reads with MiXCR, one entry per CDR3 protein. The repertoire holds 1.5 million or so distinct CDR3 sequences, with about 32% as singletons. Sequenced: cord blood. These receptor sequences come from a newborn girl in good health.

This clonotype was detected a few times. CDR3 nucleotides: TGTGCCAGCAGTCCAGGGAGTGGGCCTTACGAGCAGTACTTC. Amino acid sequence: CASSPGSGPYEQYF. The gene calls are TRBV27 and TRBJ2-7; tentatively, D is TRBD1 or TRBD2 (5 bases each). The V gene's germline CDR1 is MNHEY and CDR2 SMNVEV (reference sequence). The V and J ends lost 5 bases and 4 bases respectively, with 15 bases between them. The CDR3 sequence is 14 residues long.

This clonotype appeared a few times. The chain carries TRBV27 and TRBJ2-1; D is uncertain. This CDR3 is 16 amino acids long. Trimming cost V 7 bases and J 1 base, with 17 bases left between them. Germline CDR1 and CDR2: MNHEY and SMNVEV (reference sequence). The CDR3 is CASIGRSSPSYNEQFF. In DNA, the CDR3 is TGTGCCAGCATAGGTAGGAGTTCCCCTTCCTACAATGAGCAGTTCTTC.

The V gene is TRBV5-1, the J gene TRBJ2-4, with D tentatively TRBD2 (6 bases). CDR3 length equals 16 residues. Trimming took 0 bases from V and 1 from J, leaving 11 bases between them. Germline V gene lookup returns CDR1 SGHRS and CDR2 YFSETQ. CDR3 protein: CASSLVTGAAKNIQYF. As DNA, the CDR3 is TGCGCCAGCAGCTTGGTAACGGGAGCGGCCAAAAACATTCAGTACTTC.

This clonotype was counted ten times or more. The V call is TRBV29-1, the J call TRBJ2-7; possibly TRBD1 for D (5 bases). CDR3 length equals 14 residues. Germline V gene sequence: CDR1 SQVTM, CDR2 ANQGSEA. With 1 base removed from V and 5 bases from J, the gap between germline ends came to 15 bases. Written as DNA, the CDR3 is TGCAGCGTTGAAGGGGCAGGGAACGCTGACGAGCAGTACTTC. It codes for CSVEGAGNADEQYF.

This clonotype was found many times. The chain couples TRBV28 to TRBJ1-2; D gene uncertain. There are 11 residues in the CDR3. Trimming pared 8 bases from V and 4 bases from J, leaving 8 bases between. Germline CDR1 reads MDHEN; CDR2 reads SYDVKM. The CDR3 DNA reads TGTGCCAGCGTGGCAAGCTATGGCTACACCTTC. This gives the protein CASVASYGYTF.

This clonotype was seen more than once but under ten times. The V and J genes are TRBV2 and TRBJ1-2; D remains unclear. Germline V gene data show CDR1 as SNHLY and CDR2 as FYNNEI. V gave up 0 bases and J gave up 7 bases, with 12 bases separating them. The CDR3 is 14 residues long. CDR3 sequence reads: CASSEAPGWGGYTF. In DNA, the CDR3 is TGTGCCAGCAGTGAAGCGCCGGGGTGGGGTGGCTACACCTTC.

The sample holds a few counts of this clonotype. This sequence joins TRBV21-1 and TRBJ1-1; the listed D gene, TRBD1, was not tested against the DNA. TRBV21-1 is a pseudogene. The CDR3 is made up of 13 amino acids. CDR3 region: CASTRYRGTEAFF. As DNA, the CDR3 is TGTGCCAGCACCCGGTATAGGGGAACTGAAGCTTTCTTT.

This clonotype has more than one count but fewer than ten. The CDR3 spells CSESSSTDTQYF. The DNA of the CDR3 is TGCAGTGAGTCATCTAGCACAGATACGCAGTATTTT. The chain links TRBV20-1 to TRBJ2-3; D gene uncertain. Trimming took off 7 bases at V and 0 bases at J, with 8 bases between the two ends. Germline assignment: CDR1 DFQATT and CDR2 SNEGSKA (reference sequence). The CDR3 has 12 amino acids.

This chain links TRBV28 with TRBJ1-5, with 10 positions matching TRBD1. This CDR3 has 14 residues. Per germline, CDR1 MDHEN and CDR2 SYDVKM. V trimming: 5 bases; J trimming: 6 bases; junction bases outside the gene matches: 4. The CDR3 is CASSPGTGVQPQHF. The CDR3 DNA is TGTGCCAGCAGTCCTGGGACAGGGGTTCAGCCCCAGCATTTT.

In its sample, this clonotype was seen a few times. The rearrangement joins TRBV20-1 to TRBJ2-5, with 8 bases aligning to TRBD2. Germline lookup yields CDR1 DFQATT and CDR2 SNEGSKA (reference sequence). The CDR3 extends over 15 amino acids. J gave up 3 bases and V 0 bases, and 6 bases lay outside the gene matches. The CDR3 DNA follows: TGCAGTGCTAGAGATCGCGGGACTAGGAAAGAGACCCAGTACTTC. Protein product: CSARDRGTRKETQYF.

This clonotype was counted between two and nine times. The chain combines TRBV28 with TRBJ2-3; tentatively, D is TRBD2 (6 bases). Trimming stripped 2 bases from V and 0 bases from J, with 15 bases between. This CDR3 comprises 17 residues. CDR1 and CDR2 from the germline V gene are MDHEN and SYDVKM. Written as DNA, the CDR3 is TGTGCCAGCAGTTTACCTCCTAGAACTAGCAGCACAGATACGCAGTATTTT. It is translated as CASSLPPRTSSTDTQYF.

This clonotype was seen a few times. The genes are TRBV6-5 and TRBJ1-2; 8 bases agree with TRBD1. Trimming took 0 bases from V and 7 from J; bases not matched to a gene: 10. Germline lookup yields CDR1 MNHEY and CDR2 SVGAGI. CDR3 length: 16 residues. The CDR3 region has the DNA TGTGCCAGCAGTTACTCGGTAGAAACAGGGGGTGCTGGCTACACCTTC. It encodes CASSYSVETGGAGYTF.

This clonotype occurred a few times. The genes are TRBV11-2 and TRBJ2-7, with TRBD2 matching over 9 bases. Losses at the gene ends were 3 bases for V and 5 bases for J; bases not matched to a gene: 14. This CDR3 has 17 amino acids. Per germline, CDR1 SGHAT and CDR2 FQNNGV. The CDR3 sequence: CASSLEEPGLAVNEQYF. The CDR3 bases are TGTGCCAGCAGCTTGGAGGAACCGGGACTAGCTGTAAACGAGCAGTACTTC.

This clonotype has only a few counts. The chain combines TRBV24-1 with TRBJ2-3; D remains unclear. The CDR3 is made up of 14 amino acids. Per the germline V gene, CDR1 is KGHDR and CDR2 is SFDVKD. Trimming took off 2 bases at V and 2 bases at J, with 7 bases between the two ends. In DNA, the CDR3 is TGTGCCACCAGTGATTCATACCTCACAGATACGCAGTATTTT. As protein: CATSDSYLTDTQYF.

This clonotype has a count of ten or more. The J gene is TRBJ2-4, the V gene TRBV20-1; no definite D call. Trimming stripped 2 bases from V and 0 bases from J, with 2 bases between. The germline V gene has CDR1 DFQATT and CDR2 SNEGSKA (reference sequence). The CDR3 spans 12 residues. CDR3 DNA: TGCAGTGCTAGACTAGCCAAAAACATTCAGTACTTC. Its translation is CSARLAKNIQYF.

This clonotype was detected a few times. This sequence joins TRBV7-2 and TRBJ1-1; D gene ambiguous. This CDR3 is built from 13 residues. The V gene's germline CDR1 is SGHTA and CDR2 FQGNSA. V was trimmed by 2 bases and J by 3 bases, leaving 7 bases between them. The CDR3 DNA sequence: TGTGCCAGCAGCTTAAGCTTGGACACTGAAGCTTTCTTT. This encodes CASSLSLDTEAFF. The variable domain in full, completed from reference TRBV7-2 and TRBJ1-1, reads GAGVSQSPSNKVTEKGKDVELRCDPISGHTALYWYRQSLGQGLEFLIYFQGNSAPDKSGLPSDRFSAERTGGSVSTLTIQRTQQEDSAVYLCASSLSLDTEAFFGQGTRLTVV.

In its sample, this clonotype was seen many times. The genes are TRBV29-1 and TRBJ1-2; D may be TRBD1 (5 bases). Deletions cut 7 bases from V and 5 bases from J, with 17 bases between. Germline V gene lookup returns CDR1 SQVTM and CDR2 ANQGSEA. The CDR3 length is 13 residues. The CDR3 sequence is CSADDSSLYGYTF. The CDR3 DNA reads as TGCAGCGCGGACGACAGCAGCCTGTATGGCTACACCTTC.

The CDR3 protein is CASSVKGGSGYTF. The CDR3 region has the DNA TGTGCCAGCAGCGTGAAAGGGGGCAGTGGCTACACCTTC. V and J are TRBV7-9 and TRBJ1-2; the match to TRBD1 covers 7 bases. Germline V gene data show CDR1 as SEHNR and CDR2 as FQNEAQ (reference sequence). This CDR3 region has 13 residues. J lost 7 bases, V lost 5 bases, and 7 bases had no gene match.

V usage is TRBV7-2 and J usage is TRBJ2-1; D may be TRBD1 or TRBD2 (5 bases each). Per the germline V gene, CDR1 is SGHTA and CDR2 is FQGNSA. With 5 bases removed from V and 8 bases from J, the gap between germline ends came to 16 bases. The CDR3 is 14 amino acids. CDR3 DNA: TGTGCCAGCAGCATCAGGGAGCCGAGGCATGAGCAGTTCTTC. It is translated as CASSIREPRHEQFF.

A few counts support this clonotype. The chain has TRBV5-1 and TRBJ1-2; a weak D match, TRBD1 (5 bases). Germline assignment: CDR1 SGHRS and CDR2 YFSETQ. Between the trimmed V and J ends, which lost 0 bases and 8 bases, there was a span of 14 bases. This CDR3 is 14 amino acids long. The CDR3 DNA follows: TGCGCCAGCAGCTTGGATGGAGGGGCAGGAGGCTACACCTTC. It encodes CASSLDGGAGGYTF.

The chain employs TRBV11-2 and TRBJ2-5; D call uncertain. The CDR3 contains 12 residues. Germline V gene sequence: CDR1 SGHAT, CDR2 FQNNGV. The V and J ends lost 5 bases and 11 bases respectively, with 15 bases between them. CDR3 amino acids: CASSPSSGEQYF. DNA of the CDR3: TGTGCCAGCAGCCCCAGTTCAGGTGAGCAGTACTTC. Variable domain in full (rest from reference TRBV11-2 and TRBJ2-5): EAGVAQSPRYKIIEKRQSVAFWCNPISGHATLYWYQQILGQGPKLLIQFQNNGVVDDSQLPKDRFSAERLKGVDSTLKIQPAKLEDSAVYLCASSPSSGEQYFGPGTRLLVL.

The J gene is TRBJ2-7, the V gene TRBV20-1, with 7 bases identical to TRBD2. Germline CDR1 and CDR2: DFQATT and SNEGSKA (reference sequence). V gave up 3 bases and J gave up 4 bases; unmatched junction bases: 6. The CDR3 runs 13 residues. The CDR3, as DNA: TGCAGTGCTAGTGTGACTAGCTTGTACGAGCAGTACTTC. Translated, it gives CSASVTSLYEQYF.

V usage is TRBV20-1 and J usage is TRBJ2-2; D unclear. This CDR3 has 16 residues. Germline lookup yields CDR1 DFQATT and CDR2 SNEGSKA (reference sequence). V was clipped by 1 base and J by 1 base, with 13 bases between them. CDR3 sequence reads: CSARAFGRENTGELFF. CDR3 DNA sequence: TGCAGTGCTAGAGCGTTCGGAAGGGAGAACACCGGGGAGCTGTTTTTT.

CDR3 coding DNA: TGCAGTGCTAGACTAGCGGGAGATATACCCAATGAGCAGTACTTC. Protein sequence: CSARLAGDIPNEQYF. The chain links TRBV20-1 to TRBJ2-5; 10 nucleotides match TRBD2. The germline CDR1 and CDR2 sequences are DFQATT and SNEGSKA (reference sequence). J was trimmed by 11 bases and V by 2 bases; bases with no gene match: 14. This CDR3 spans 15 amino acids.

This clonotype was recorded a few times. This chain joins TRBV20-1 and TRBJ2-7; TRBD2 matches at 7 bases. The CDR3 consists of 15 residues. CDR1 is DFQATT and CDR2 is SNEGSKA in the germline V gene (reference sequence). Germline trimming cut 5 bases from V and 2 bases from J; bases unmatched to any gene: 12. The CDR3 DNA reads TGCAGTGCTCGACATACTAGCGTCCGGGCCTACGAGCAGTACTTC. Encoded protein: CSARHTSVRAYEQYF.

This clonotype was seen only a few times. This rearrangement joins TRBV28 to TRBJ1-2; D is undetermined. The CDR3 has 11 residues. Germline V gene data show CDR1 as MDHEN and CDR2 as SYDVKM. V lost 3 bases and J 8 bases, leaving 7 bases between the germline ends. CDR3 protein: CASSFWEGYTF. CDR3 nucleotide sequence: TGTGCCAGCAGTTTTTGGGAGGGCTACACCTTC.

In its sample, this clonotype was seen a few times. The CDR3 nucleotides are TGTGCCATCAGCGGGGGGACGGCTATCTCCACAGATACGCAGTATTTT. As protein: CAISGGTAISTDTQYF. This chain connects TRBV10-3 to TRBJ2-3, with 7 bases aligning to TRBD2. CDR1 and CDR2 (germline): ENHRY, SYGVKD. J lost 2 bases, V lost 6 bases, and 11 bases had no gene match. The CDR3 length is 16 residues.